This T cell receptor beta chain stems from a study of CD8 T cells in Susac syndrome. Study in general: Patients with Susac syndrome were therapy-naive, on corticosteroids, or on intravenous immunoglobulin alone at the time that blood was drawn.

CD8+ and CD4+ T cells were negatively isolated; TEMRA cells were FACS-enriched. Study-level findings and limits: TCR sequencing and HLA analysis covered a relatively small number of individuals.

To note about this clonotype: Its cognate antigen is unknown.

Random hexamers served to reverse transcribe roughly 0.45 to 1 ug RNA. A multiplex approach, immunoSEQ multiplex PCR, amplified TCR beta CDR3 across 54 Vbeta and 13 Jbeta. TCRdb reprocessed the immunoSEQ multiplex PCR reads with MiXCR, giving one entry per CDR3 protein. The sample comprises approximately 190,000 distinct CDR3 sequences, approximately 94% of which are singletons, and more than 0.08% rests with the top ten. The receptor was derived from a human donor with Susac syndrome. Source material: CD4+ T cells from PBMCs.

The CDR3 spells CASRGAVYEQYF. The CDR3 region has the DNA TGTGCCAGCCGGGGGGCGGTCTACGAGCAGTACTTC. The chain is built from TRBV6-2 or TRBV6-3 and TRBJ2-7; perhaps TRBD2 as D (7 bases). V was clipped by 8 bases and J by 3 bases, with 11 bases between them. This CDR3 spans 12 amino acids. The germline CDR1 and CDR2 sequences are MNHEY and SVGEGT.